This TCR beta chain comes out of a study of blood T cell repertoires in COVID-19. This clone was detected a few times. Self-reported history from a screening survey and questionnaire set each donor's cohort. The recovered donors of Cohort 3 showed two negative PCRs, clearance, or symptom resolution. Germline assignment: CDR1 KGHSH and CDR2 LQKENI. The V gene end was trimmed by 6 bases and the J gene end by 6 bases; junction bases not matched to a gene: 5. The CDR3 is 13 amino acids. Sequenced by immunoSEQ multiplex PCR; TCRdb stores in-frame clones only, minus some. The repertoire includes fewer than 200,000 clones, roughly 80% of them detected once, and roughly 4.5% sits in the top ten.

The TCR sequence derives from a woman between 50 and 59 years old who had recovered from COVID-19. Sequencing input: PBMCs or T cells enriched from blood (not recorded which). The chain recombines TRBV18 with TRBJ1-2; 9 bases are a match to TRBD1. The CDR3, as DNA: TGTGCCAGCTCCAGGACAGGGGACGATGGCTACACCTTC. It codes for CASSRTGDDGYTF.